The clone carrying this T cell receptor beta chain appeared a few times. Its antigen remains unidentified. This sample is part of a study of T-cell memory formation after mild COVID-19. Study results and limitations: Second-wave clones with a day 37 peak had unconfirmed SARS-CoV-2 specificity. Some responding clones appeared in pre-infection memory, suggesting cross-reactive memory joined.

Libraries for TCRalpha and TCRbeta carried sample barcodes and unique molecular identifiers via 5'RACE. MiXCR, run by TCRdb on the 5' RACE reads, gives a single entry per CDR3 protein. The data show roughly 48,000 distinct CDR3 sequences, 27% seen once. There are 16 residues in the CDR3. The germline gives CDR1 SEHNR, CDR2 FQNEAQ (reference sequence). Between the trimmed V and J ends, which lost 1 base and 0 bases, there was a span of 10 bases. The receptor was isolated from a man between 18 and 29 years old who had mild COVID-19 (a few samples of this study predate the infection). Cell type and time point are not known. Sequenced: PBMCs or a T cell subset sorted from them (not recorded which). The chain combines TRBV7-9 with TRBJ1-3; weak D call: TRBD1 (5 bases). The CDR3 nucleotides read TGTGCCAGCAGCTTAGAAAGGGGTTACTCTGGAAACACCATATATTTT. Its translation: CASSLERGYSGNTIYF.